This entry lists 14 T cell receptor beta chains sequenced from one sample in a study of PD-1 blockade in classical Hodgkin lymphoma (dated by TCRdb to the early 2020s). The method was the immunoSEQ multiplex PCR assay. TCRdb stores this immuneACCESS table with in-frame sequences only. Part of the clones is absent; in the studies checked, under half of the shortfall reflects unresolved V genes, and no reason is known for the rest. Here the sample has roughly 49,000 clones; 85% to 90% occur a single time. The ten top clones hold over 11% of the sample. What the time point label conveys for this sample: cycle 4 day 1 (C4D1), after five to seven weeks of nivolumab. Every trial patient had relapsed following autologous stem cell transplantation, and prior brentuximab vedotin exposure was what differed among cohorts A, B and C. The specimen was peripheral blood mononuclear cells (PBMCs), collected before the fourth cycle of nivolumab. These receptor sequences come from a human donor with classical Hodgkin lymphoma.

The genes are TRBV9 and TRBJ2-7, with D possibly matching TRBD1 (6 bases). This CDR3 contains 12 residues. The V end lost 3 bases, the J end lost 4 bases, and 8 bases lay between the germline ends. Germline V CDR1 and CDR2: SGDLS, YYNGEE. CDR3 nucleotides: TGTGCCAGCAGCGGGACAGATTACGAGCAGTACTTC. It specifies CASSGTDYEQYF.

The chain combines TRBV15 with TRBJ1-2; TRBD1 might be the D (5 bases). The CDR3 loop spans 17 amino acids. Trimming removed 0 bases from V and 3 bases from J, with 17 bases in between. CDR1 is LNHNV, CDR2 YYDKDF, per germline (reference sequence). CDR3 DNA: TGTGCCACCAGCAGAGAGGGGGGGGGAAGGACCCACTATGGCTACACCTTC. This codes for CATSREGGGRTHYGYTF.

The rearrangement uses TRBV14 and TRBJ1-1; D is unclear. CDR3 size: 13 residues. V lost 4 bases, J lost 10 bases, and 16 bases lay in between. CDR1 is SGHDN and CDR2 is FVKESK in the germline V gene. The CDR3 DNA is TGTGCCAGCAGCCCCCAAATCCGGGAGGTAGCTTTCTTT. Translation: CASSPQIREVAFF. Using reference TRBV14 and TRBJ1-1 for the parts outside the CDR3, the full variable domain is EAGVTQFPSHSVIEKGQTVTLRCDPISGHDNLYWYRRVMGKEIKFLLHFVKESKQDESGMPNNRFLAERTGGTYSTLKVQPAELEDSGVYFCASSPQIREVAFFGQGTRLTVV.

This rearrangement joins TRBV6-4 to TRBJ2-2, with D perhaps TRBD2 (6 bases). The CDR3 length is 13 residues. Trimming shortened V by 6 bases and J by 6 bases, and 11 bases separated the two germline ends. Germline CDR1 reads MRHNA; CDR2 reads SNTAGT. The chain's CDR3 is CASSRDWAGELFF. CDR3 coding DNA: TGTGCCAGCAGCCGGGACTGGGCCGGGGAGCTGTTTTTT.

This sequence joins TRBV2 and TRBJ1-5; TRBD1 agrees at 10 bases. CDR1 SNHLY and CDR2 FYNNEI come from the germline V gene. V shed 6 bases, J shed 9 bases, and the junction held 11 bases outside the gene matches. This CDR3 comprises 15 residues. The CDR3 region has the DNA TGTGCCAGCAGCGACAGGGGGCGCCCCGGGCGGCCCCAGCATTTT. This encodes CASSDRGRPGRPQHF.

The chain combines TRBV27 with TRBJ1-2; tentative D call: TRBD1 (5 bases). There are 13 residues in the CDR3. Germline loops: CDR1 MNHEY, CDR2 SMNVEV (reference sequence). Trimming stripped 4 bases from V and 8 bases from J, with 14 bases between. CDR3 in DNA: TGTGCCAGCAGTTCCCGTGGAGGGGTCGGCTACACCTTC. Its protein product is CASSSRGGVGYTF.

The CDR3 is CAWRGTSGRVSYNEQFF. Written as DNA, the CDR3 is TGTGCCTGGAGGGGGACTAGCGGGAGGGTCTCCTACAATGAGCAGTTCTTC. This chain uses TRBV30 with TRBJ2-1; 16 nucleotides align to TRBD2. Germline CDR1 reads GTSNPN; CDR2 reads SVGIG (reference sequence). Trimming cost V 3 bases and J 0 bases; bases outside gene matches: 2. CDR3 length equals 17 residues. Full variable domain (outside the CDR3, taken from reference TRBV30 and TRBJ2-1): SQTIHQWPATLVQPVGSPLSLECTVEGTSNPNLYWYRQAAGRGLQLLFYSVGIGQISSEVPQNLSASRPQDRQFILSSKKLLLSDSGFYLCAWRGTSGRVSYNEQFFGPGTRLTVL.

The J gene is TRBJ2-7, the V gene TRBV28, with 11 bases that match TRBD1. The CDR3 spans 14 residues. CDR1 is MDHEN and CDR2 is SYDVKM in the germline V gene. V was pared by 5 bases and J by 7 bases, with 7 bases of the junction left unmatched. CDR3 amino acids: CASSPWTGGDEQYF. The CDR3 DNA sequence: TGTGCCAGCAGTCCCTGGACAGGGGGCGATGAGCAGTACTTC.

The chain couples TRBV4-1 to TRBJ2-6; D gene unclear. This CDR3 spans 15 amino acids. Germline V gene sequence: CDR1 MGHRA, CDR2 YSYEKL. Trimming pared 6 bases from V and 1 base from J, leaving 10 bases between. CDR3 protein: CASSYSVSGANVLTF. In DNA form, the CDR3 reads TGCGCCAGCAGTTATAGTGTATCTGGGGCCAACGTCCTGACTTTC.

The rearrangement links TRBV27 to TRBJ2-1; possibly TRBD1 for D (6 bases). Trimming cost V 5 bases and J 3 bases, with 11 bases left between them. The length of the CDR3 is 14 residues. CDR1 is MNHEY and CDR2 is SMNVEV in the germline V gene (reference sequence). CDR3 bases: TGTGCCAGCAGTCTCCGGGACAACTACAATGAGCAGTTCTTC. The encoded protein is CASSLRDNYNEQFF.

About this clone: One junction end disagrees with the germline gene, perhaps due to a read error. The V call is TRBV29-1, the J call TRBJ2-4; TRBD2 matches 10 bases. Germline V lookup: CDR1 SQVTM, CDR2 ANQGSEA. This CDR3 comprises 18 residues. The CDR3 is CSVQEKASGSSAKNIQYF. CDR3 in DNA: TGCAGCGTTCAAGAAAAGGCTAGCGGGAGTAGCGCCAAAAACATTCAGTACTTC.

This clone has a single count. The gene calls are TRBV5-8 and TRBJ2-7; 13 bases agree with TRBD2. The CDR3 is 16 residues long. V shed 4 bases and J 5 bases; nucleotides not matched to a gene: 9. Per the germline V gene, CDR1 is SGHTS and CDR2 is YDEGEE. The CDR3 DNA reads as TGTGCCAGCAGCCAAGTAATCGGGACTAGCGGGAACGAGCAGTACTTC. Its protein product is CASSQVIGTSGNEQYF.

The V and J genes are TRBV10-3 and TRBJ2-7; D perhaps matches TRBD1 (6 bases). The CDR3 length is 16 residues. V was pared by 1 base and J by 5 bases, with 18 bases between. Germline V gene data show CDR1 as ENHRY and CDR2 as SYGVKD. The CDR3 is CAISEWASQGFDEQYF. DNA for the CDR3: TGTGCCATCAGTGAGTGGGCTTCCCAGGGGTTCGACGAGCAGTACTTC.

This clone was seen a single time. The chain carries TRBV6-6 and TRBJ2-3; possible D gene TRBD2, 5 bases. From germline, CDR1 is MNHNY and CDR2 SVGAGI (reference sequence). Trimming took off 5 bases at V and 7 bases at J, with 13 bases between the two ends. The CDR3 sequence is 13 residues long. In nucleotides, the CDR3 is TGTGCCAGCAGTCCGGGGAATACGTATACGCAGTATTTT. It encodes CASSPGNTYTQYF.